The text below deals with one TCR beta chain. Its specific antigen is unknown. The sample holds no much larger clone one base away, and base qualities are not on file. This specimen comes from a study of cytomegalovirus exposure and HLA in healthy donors (dated by TCRdb to about 2017). Regarding the research as a whole: According to an earlier analysis of 587 of the donors, about 179 million T cells yielded roughly 110 million unique TCR beta sequences and 276 Gb of sequence data. An early release that covered more than 550 HLA-typed donors contained 300 to 350 gigabases of sequencing data and tens of millions of unique TCR sequences. Among the roughly 380 genotyped donors, around 81% belonged to the genetic ancestry cluster associated with self-reported Caucasian donors. The study aimed to test whether cataloging public T cell receptors could reveal signatures of past pathogen exposure. The study profiled the T cell repertoires of fewer than 850 subjects by immunosequencing and related them to cytomegalovirus serostatus. Besides the first cohort of under 700 subjects, a separate validation cohort made up of 95 to 150 different subjects was used. To predict cytomegalovirus infection status, the study combined high-throughput TCR immunosequencing, statistical association of individual TCRs with disease status, and machine learning. A later analysis re-examined previously published TCR beta repertoires from just over 650 donors and added high-resolution HLA genotyping to investigate patterns of TCR occurrence. Rather than drawing on any new phenotypic data, the later analysis identified candidate immune exposures from TCR beta sequences and the way those sequences occurred across donors. To decide whether each TCR beta V gene segment behaved as functional or pseudogenic, an earlier analysis of fewer than 750 of the donors relied on high-throughput TCR beta sequencing. Donor age, sex, ethnicity and CMV serostatus were collected together with the repertoire data. A later genetic analysis used genome-wide SNP genotypes for about three fifths of the 666 donors, treating that subset as a discovery cohort. All discovery cohort repertoires had been generated on a single sequencing platform. HLA typing covered class I and class II loci at four-digit resolution. The number of donors typed differed by locus, with roughly 629-640 for A, B, C, DRB1 and DQB1, 522 for DQA1, about 610 for DPA1, and over 400 for DPB1. About five DR-DQ haplotypes were handled as single units for association and clustering because linkage in the cohort was strong. On average, around 240,000 unique TCR beta nucleotide sequences were sequenced per donor among a few hundred genotyped donors of the cohort, with 15% to 20% of those sequences being non-productive.

The CDR3, from cysteine to phenylalanine, totals 15 residues. Of all the DNA, just the CDR3 is kept, 45 bases in frame from base 1. The germline V gene provides CDR1 SGHTA and CDR2 FQGTGA. Relative to germline, V is missing 2 bases and J is missing 6 bases, with 7 bases of the junction outside any gene match. The cohort was made up of 666 healthy bone marrow donors. At the time of sampling, all cohort members were nominally healthy, though unrecorded immune exposures were likely present. The donor was CMV seronegative and belonged to the group of 352 seronegative cohort members. Every donor gave a peripheral blood sample, and the peripheral blood mononuclear cells from that sample were used for TCR beta sequencing. Genomic DNA was extracted from the blood cell samples with the Qiagen DNeasy Blood Extraction Kit. Study-wide conclusions, independent of this receptor: In a later analysis, most CMV-associated TCR beta chains were found to appear HLA-restricted, with HLA associations seemingly driven largely by CMV exposure. Only TCR beta chains were sequenced in this cohort, and the absence of alpha or paired-chain data limited detectable features. It was suggested by the authors that the approach could potentially be generalized to other disease states and immunological phenotypes. In a later genetic analysis, fewer N-insertions in productive TCRs were reported among donors in an Asian-associated ancestry cluster than the 666-donor mean. Because some donors lacked HLA typing at each locus, the association tests relied only on the typed subset. In an earlier analysis of about 540 of the donors, most TCR beta V segments were observed in productive rearrangements about 87% or about 30% of the time, broadly matching IMGT annotations. The classifier was reported to diagnose cytomegalovirus status with high specificity and sensitivity in both the original and validation cohorts. For the cohort, immune exposure information was limited to CMV serostatus. A later analysis reported that several top co-occurrence clusters appeared linked to parvovirus B19, influenza, CMV and Epstein-Barr virus. A later analysis associated 15,000 to 20,000 TCR beta sequences with specific HLA alleles at a false discovery rate of 0.05. Linkage disequilibrium might explain the correlated functional status among segregating V segments, but an unknown experimental factor could not be excluded. Strong co-occurrence of HLA alleles, especially DR and DQ, made assigning TCR associations to individual alleles difficult. A later analysis found that HLA-associated TCR beta chains were more clonally expanded and had lower generation probabilities than equally common non-associated chains. A later analysis found that TCR association rates varied across HLA loci, with DRB1 alleles showing the most associated TCRs and HLA-C alleles the fewest. A cluster of highly shared sequence variants was judged likely to represent a technical artifact of the sequencing pipeline. The earlier analysis of approximately 560 of the donors excluded roughly 17 rarely observed V segments, including chromosome 9 orphons, because counts were too low. A few of the identified cytomegalovirus-associated TCR beta chains were confirmed in vitro to be specific for cytomegalovirus antigens. In the study, 150 to 200 TCR beta chains were listed as associated with cytomegalovirus. Some IMGT-functional V segments, including TRBV6-2 and TRBV6-3, could not be distinguished by the 87-base-pair reads and were therefore excluded. The presence/absence analyses assumed that sequencing depth was roughly uniform across donors, and that assumption may not be true. A further reported finding was that TCR beta sequences accurately predicted the HLA-A and HLA-B alleles for most subjects in the first cohort. While some public TCRs were present in many individuals, most TCR sequences turned up only very rarely across donors. An association between a missense DCLRE1C variant and V-gene and J-gene trimming of TCR beta chains was found in a later genetic analysis and replicated in an independent cohort.

The library was produced with the immunoSEQ multiplex PCR assay. A mixture of 60 forward primers for TCR Vbeta segments and 13 reverse primers for TCR Jbeta segments was used in the multiplex PCR. The CDR3 region of rearranged TCR beta genes was amplified from genomic DNA with a multiplex PCR assay. The amplified TCR beta libraries were sequenced on the Illumina HiSeq System as 87-base-pair reads. Per the authors' processing: In a later analysis, 70 million to 95 million unique TCR beta chains were counted across the 500 to 700 repertoires, and roughly 11 million of these chains were shared by at least two donors. A nearest-neighbor algorithm error-corrected the raw reads and collapsed the reads into unique sequences, merging closely related sequences to remove PCR and sequencing errors. V, D and J gene segments were assigned by aligning CDR3 sequences to IMGT reference sequences. For a sequence to be retained, at least a six-nucleotide match to both a V gene segment and a J gene segment was required. Rearrangements were classified as productive when the CDR3 lacked stop codons and remained in frame with V and J, and all other rearrangements were classified as non-productive. CDR3 was defined according to IMGT convention as the region running from the second conserved V-encoded cysteine to the conserved J-encoded phenylalanine. In an earlier analysis of around 540 of the donors, sequences lacking an unambiguous match to a single V gene segment were excluded. An earlier analysis of 587 of the donors classified V segments as functional when productive rearrangements were above 56.7% and as segregating when the standard deviation between donors was above 5%. A statistical classification framework was built to diagnose cytomegalovirus status from the catalog of TCR beta chain sequences. In a later analysis, V and J genes were assigned by comparing TCR nucleotide sequences against IMGT/GENE-DB human TR gene sequences. The TCRdist pipeline was used in a later analysis to assign CDR3 sequences and most-parsimonious VDJ recombination scenarios. A later analysis defined each TCR beta chain by its CDR3 amino acid sequence plus V-gene family, and excluded reads lacking a unique V-gene family. In a later analysis, approximately 590 highly shared, low-generation-probability nucleotide sequences were removed to address suspected cross-contamination and a sequencing artifact. In a later analysis, a clonal expansion index for each public chain was calculated from normalized within-repertoire ranks of inferred template counts. Generation probabilities in a later analysis came from a VDJ recombination model fitted to out-of-frame rearrangements, and those results were checked against IGoR. In a later analysis, TCR-TCR, TCR-HLA and TCR-CMV co-occurrence was scored with hypergeometric tests, and a repertoire-size bias correction was applied to TCR pairs. To estimate false discovery rates, a later analysis permuted the HLA or CMV assignments 20 times. In a later analysis, co-occurring TCRs were grouped using DBSCAN, and TCRdist sequence similarity was added for clustering within HLA-allele-positive subsets. Repertoires with fewer than 30,000 or more than 120,000 public chains were left out of co-occurrence clustering, as were about five repertoires with anomalous nucleotide sharing. This immuneACCESS table, as held by TCRdb, lists in-frame sequences with V and J called but not all clones. Of the missing ones, under half trace to an unresolved V gene in checked studies; the others have no known cause. The DNA was the basis for D and trimming; V, J and clone size are from that table. In this sample the table shows 140,000 to 150,000 clones, around three quarters of which occur a single time. 1.5% to 2% of the sample belongs to the ten largest clones.

The source is a man aged 40-50 years in good health and CMV-seronegative. The rearranged segments are TRBV7-3 and TRBJ2-3; 8 central nucleotides agree with TRBD2. Source material: PBMCs. The CDR3 region reads CASSLGRGEVDTQYF. The nucleotides read TGTGCCAGCAGCTTAGGGCGGGGGGAAGTCGATACGCAGTATTTT.